One sample yielded the 14 T cell receptor beta chains listed below, sequenced in a study of post-analysis software for immune sequencing data (dated by TCRdb to the mid-2010s). Results the study describes overall, beyond this receptor: Patients showed significantly higher frequencies than controls for five TRBV segments, among them TRBV5-6, TRBV5-1 and TRBV20-1.

Their target antigens are unknown. The method was PCR. The sample was run on an Illumina HiSeq 2500. Unique molecular identifiers were incorporated into TCR beta cDNA libraries to reduce PCR and sequencing biases. TCRdb applied fastp at Q25 and MiXCR to the public reads, then kept only in-frame beta chains. Rows with one shared CDR3 protein collapse into an entry with the most common genes and DNA. This sample holds some 700,000 distinct CDR3 sequences; more than 50% were observed only once. Roughly 12% of the sample is in the top ten clones. Sequenced material: blood. These receptor sequences come from a girl aged 2-10 years with multiple sclerosis.

The chain combines TRBV7-2 with TRBJ2-7; D is unresolved. The CDR3 length is 14 residues. Trimming cost V 5 bases and J 2 bases, with 13 bases left between them. In germline, CDR1 is SGHTA, CDR2 FQGNSA. The CDR3: CASSTYTQAYEQYF. In nucleotides, the CDR3 is TGTGCCAGCAGCACTTATACACAAGCCTACGAGCAGTACTTC.

The gene calls are TRBV3-1 and TRBJ2-1; D ambiguous. The CDR3 spans 13 residues. CDR1 is LGHDT, CDR2 YNNKEL, per germline (reference sequence). Between the trimmed V and J ends, which lost 1 base and 6 bases, there was a span of 7 bases. CDR3 sequence (DNA): TGTGCCAGCAGCCAAGGGCACCCCAATGAGCAGTTCTTC. It specifies CASSQGHPNEQFF.

V is TRBV18 and J is TRBJ2-3, with D unresolved. This CDR3 region has 13 residues. The germline CDR1 and CDR2 sequences are KGHSH and LQKENI. Between the trimmed V and J ends, which lost 1 base and 6 bases, there was a span of 8 bases. The CDR3 coding sequence is TGTGCCAGCTCACCACGGTTAAAGGATACGCAGTATTTT. It translates to CASSPRLKDTQYF.

The rearrangement links TRBV20-1 to TRBJ2-3, with TRBD1 matching 8 bases. The J segment lost 3 bases and the V segment lost 6 bases, leaving 8 bases of the junction unmatched. CDR1 is DFQATT and CDR2 is SNEGSKA in the germline V gene (reference sequence). This CDR3 is built from 14 residues. Written as DNA, the CDR3 is TGCAGTGCGGGAGGACAGGGTGAAACAGATACGCAGTATTTT. Protein product: CSAGGQGETDTQYF.

V is TRBV5-1 and J is TRBJ2-3; maybe TRBD2 (6 bases). From germline, CDR1 is SGHRS and CDR2 YFSETQ. V was cut by 0 bases and J by 4 bases, with 15 bases left in between. The CDR3 loop spans 16 amino acids. The CDR3 loop reads CASSLAAGRRADTQYF. The CDR3 bases are TGCGCCAGCAGCTTGGCCGCGGGCAGGAGGGCAGATACGCAGTATTTT.

The chain recombines TRBV7-3 with TRBJ2-1; D is ambiguous. Germline values: CDR1 SGHTA, CDR2 FQGTGA. The CDR3 extends over 13 amino acids. Between the trimmed V and J ends, which lost 5 bases and 7 bases, there was a span of 12 bases. CDR3 sequence (DNA): TGTGCCAGCAGCCGTAACCCTGAGAATGAGCAGTTCTTC. It translates to CASSRNPENEQFF.

The chain joins TRBV5-1 to TRBJ2-1; 16 positions agree with TRBD2. CDR1 and CDR2 from the germline V gene are SGHRS and YFSETQ. The CDR3 has 20 residues. The V gene end was trimmed by 3 bases and the J gene end by 1 base; junction bases not matched to a gene: 10. DNA of the CDR3: TGCGCCAGCAGCTCCGCGGGACTAGCGGGAGGGCAGCCGTCCTACAATGAGCAGTTCTTC. It codes for CASSSAGLAGGQPSYNEQFF.

The chain carries TRBV5-1 and TRBJ2-6; D is uncertain. The V end was cut by 6 bases, the J end by 3 bases, with 10 bases between. The germline gives CDR1 SGHRS, CDR2 YFSETQ. The CDR3 is made up of 14 amino acids. The CDR3 reads CASTLSSGANVLTF. The DNA for the CDR3 is TGCGCCAGCACACTCTCCAGTGGGGCCAACGTCCTGACTTTC.

This clonotype was recorded only once. Its ends do not fully match the called genes, so a read error is possible. The chain links TRBV12-3 or TRBV12-4 to TRBJ2-3; D unclear. CDR3 size: 12 residues. CDR3 bases: TGTGCCAGCAGTTCTGGCACAGATATGCAGTATTTT. It encodes CASSSGTDMQYF.

The chain has TRBV29-1 and TRBJ2-4, with D perhaps being TRBD1 or TRBD2 (6 bases each). The J call may be faulty, since TRBJ2-7 better matches the DNA end. Looked up from germline, CDR1 is SQVTM and CDR2 is ANQGSEA. CDR3 length: 15 residues. The CDR3 sequence is CSVSLVGGESYEQYF. The CDR3, as DNA: TGCAGCGTCTCGTTGGTCGGGGGCGAGTCCTACGAGCAGTACTTC.

V and J are TRBV11-1 and TRBJ1-1, with 7 bases aligning to TRBD1. The V and J ends lost 4 bases and 0 bases, in that order; junction bases with no gene match: 14. Germline CDR1 and CDR2: SGHAT and FQDESV (reference sequence). There are 18 residues in the CDR3. The CDR3 spells CASSSDAQTGSLNTEAFF. The DNA of the CDR3 is TGTGCCAGCAGCTCCGACGCACAGACAGGGTCTCTGAACACTGAAGCTTTCTTT.

The rearrangement links TRBV7-2 to TRBJ1-2, with TRBD1 as a possible D gene (6 bases). Trimming left V 5 bases short and J 12 bases short, with 19 bases between. Germline lookup yields CDR1 SGHTA and CDR2 FQGNSA. This CDR3 region has 13 residues. The CDR3 sequence is CASSRGGSEGHTF. The CDR3 nucleotides are TGTGCCAGCAGCCGAGGGGGGTCTGAGGGCCACACCTTC.

CDR3 sequence (DNA): TGTGCCAGCAGTCCGGGACAGGACTCACCCCTCCACTTT. Translation gives CASSPGQDSPLHF. V is TRBV27 and J is TRBJ1-6, with 8 bases aligning to TRBD1. This CDR3 spans 13 amino acids. Germline V gives CDR1 MNHEY, CDR2 SMNVEV (reference sequence). V was pared by 5 bases and J by 10 bases, with 4 bases of the junction left unmatched.

This clonotype was seen a handful of times. The chain couples TRBV9 to TRBJ2-7; no firm D call. This CDR3 comprises 16 residues. Trimming left V 0 bases short and J 0 bases short, with 13 bases between. The V gene's germline CDR1 is SGDLS and CDR2 YYNGEE. The DNA for the CDR3 is TGTGCCAGCAGCGTAGGTGTTAGCAGAAGCTCCTACGAGCAGTACTTC. This sequence encodes CASSVGVSRSSYEQYF.